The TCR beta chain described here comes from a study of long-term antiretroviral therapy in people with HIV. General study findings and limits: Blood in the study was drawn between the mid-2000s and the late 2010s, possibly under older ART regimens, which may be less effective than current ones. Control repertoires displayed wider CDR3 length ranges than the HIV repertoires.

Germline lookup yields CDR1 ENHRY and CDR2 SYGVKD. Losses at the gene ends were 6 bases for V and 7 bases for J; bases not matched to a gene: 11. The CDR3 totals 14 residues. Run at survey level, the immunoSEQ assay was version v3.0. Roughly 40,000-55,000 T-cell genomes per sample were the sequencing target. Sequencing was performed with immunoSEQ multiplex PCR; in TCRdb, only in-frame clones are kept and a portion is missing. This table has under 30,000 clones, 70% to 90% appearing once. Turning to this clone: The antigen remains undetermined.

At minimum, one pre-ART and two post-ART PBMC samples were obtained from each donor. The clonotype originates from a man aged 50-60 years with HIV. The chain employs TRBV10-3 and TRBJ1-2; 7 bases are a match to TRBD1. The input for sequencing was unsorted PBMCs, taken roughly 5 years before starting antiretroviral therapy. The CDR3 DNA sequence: TGTGCCATCAGCCAGGGGGTCTCTATCTCTGGCTACACCTTC. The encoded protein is CAISQGVSISGYTF.